Listed below are T cell receptor beta chains from one sample, sequenced in a study of T cells in localized non-small cell lung cancer. Sequencing was performed with immunoSEQ multiplex PCR; in TCRdb, only in-frame clones are kept and a portion is missing. The sample contains about 24,000 clones, around 89% of which appear only once. Sequences were derived from peripheral blood mononuclear cells, sampled before any cancer treatment. The receptors stem from a woman between 40 and 69 years old with stage III lung adenocarcinoma. The CDR3 runs from the conserved cysteine through the conserved F or W. Fields, in order: D gene, J gene, clone size, V gene, CDR3 protein, CDR3 DNA. D genes are given only for firm matches. The size entry is marked missing in some rows and otherwise reads once, few, many or a size class.

TRBD2 TRBJ2-3 NA TRBV11-2 CASSSDPGLATDTQYF TGTGCCAGCAGCTCGGACCCGGGACTAGCGACAGATACGCAGTATTTT
NA TRBJ2-3 once TRBV7-2 CASSLPGVGADTQYF TGTGCCAGCAGCTTGCCGGGAGTAGGCGCAGATACGCAGTATTTT
NA TRBJ1-2 once TRBV10-3 CAISVDGKNGYTF TGTGCCATCAGTGTGGACGGAAAGAATGGCTACACCTTC
NA TRBJ1-4 NA TRBV5-6 CASSRKGDGGNEKLFF TGTGCCAGCAGCCGGAAAGGGGATGGTGGAAATGAAAAACTGTTTTTT
NA TRBJ2-3 NA TRBV7-9 CASSLSTTDTQYF TGTGCCAGCAGCTTAAGTACCACAGATACGCAGTATTTT
NA TRBJ1-1 NA TRBV5-8 CASSNAGTSPEAFF TGTGCCAGCAGCAATGCCGGGACGAGTCCTGAAGCTTTCTTT
NA TRBJ2-5 NA TRBV27 CASSHPQETQYF TGTGCCAGCAGCCATCCCCAGGAGACCCAGTACTTC
TRBD2 TRBJ2-5 NA TRBV15 CATSEGLAGSQETQYF TGTGCCACCAGCGAGGGACTAGCGGGATCCCAAGAGACCCAGTACTTC
NA TRBJ2-7 NA TRBV5-4 CASSSSQGTYEQYF TGTGCCAGCAGCTCGTCTCAGGGGACCTACGAGCAGTACTTC
NA TRBJ2-3 once TRBV19 CASSGPTDTQYF TGTGCCAGTAGCGGTCCCACAGATACGCAGTATTTT
TRBD2 TRBJ2-3 NA TRBV29-1 CSVEDQFQLAGGFATDTQYF TGCAGCGTTGAAGATCAGTTCCAACTAGCGGGAGGATTTGCTACAGATACGCAGTATTTT
TRBD1 TRBJ2-5 once TRBV7-6 CASSAGTGITQETQYF TGTGCCAGCAGCGCCGGGACAGGGATCACCCAAGAGACCCAGTACTTC
NA TRBJ2-6 NA TRBV18 CASSPPANSGANVLTF TGTGCCAGCTCACCACCCGCCAACTCTGGGGCCAACGTCCTGACTTTC
NA TRBJ2-6 NA TRBV6-1 CASRVPGGANVLTF TGTGCCAGCAGGGTCCCGGGGGGGGCCAACGTCCTGACTTTC
NA TRBJ2-1 NA TRBV7-9 CASSLGASPPYNEQFF TGTGCCAGCAGCTTAGGGGCCAGTCCCCCCTACAATGAGCAGTTCTTC
NA TRBJ2-1 NA TRBV7-7 CASSPRGVREPRNNEQFF TGTGCCAGCAGCCCAAGGGGGGTCCGGGAACCCCGGAACAATGAGCAGTTCTTC
NA TRBJ1-1 NA TRBV18 CASSLLGGRNTEAFF TGTGCCAGCTCACTTTTGGGAGGGCGGAACACTGAAGCTTTCTTT
NA TRBJ2-7 NA TRBV5-1 CARAGTGTYEQYF TGCGCCAGGGCGGGCACCGGGACCTACGAGCAGTACTTC
NA TRBJ2-7 NA TRBV5-6 CASSSRALSAYEQYF TGTGCCAGCAGCTCACGGGCCCTCTCCGCCTACGAGCAGTACTTC
NA TRBJ2-3 NA TRBV5-8 CASSLRTDTQYF TGTGCCAGCAGCCTTAGAACAGATACGCAGTATTTT
NA TRBJ1-5 NA TRBV2 CASREDRGYSNQPQHF TGTGCCAGCAGGGAAGACCGGGGCTATAGCAATCAGCCCCAGCATTTT
NA TRBJ2-3 NA TRBV6-1 CASSSEVYTQYF TGTGCCAGCAGTTCTGAGGTATATACGCAGTATTTT
TRBD1 TRBJ1-1 NA TRBV19 CASSIVGDRGEAFF TGTGCCAGTAGTATTGTTGGTGACAGGGGGGAAGCTTTCTTT
TRBD2 TRBJ2-3 NA TRBV5-6 CASSFASGLTDTQYF TGTGCCAGCAGCTTTGCTAGCGGGCTCACAGATACGCAGTATTTT
TRBD2 TRBJ2-5 NA TRBV6-1 CASSDRGGQETQYF TGTGCCAGCAGTGATCGGGGGGGACAAGAGACCCAGTACTTC
NA TRBJ2-3 NA TRBV7-9 CASSFGGGGLSAQYF TGTGCCAGCAGCTTCGGTGGGGGCGGGCTAAGTGCGCAGTATTTT
NA TRBJ1-1 NA TRBV9 CASSEGTGAEAFF TGTGCCAGCAGCGAGGGGACCGGCGCTGAAGCTTTCTTT
NA TRBJ1-2 NA TRBV7-8 CASSDSYYGYTF TGTGCCAGCTCAGACAGCTACTATGGCTACACCTTC
NA TRBJ2-1 medium-sized TRBV2 CASSEGGRSYNEQFF TGTGCCAGCAGTGAAGGGGGTCGCTCCTACAATGAGCAGTTCTTC